This section outlines one TCR beta chain sequence together with its context. What it binds is not known. The sample, roughly 9.1 milliliters of peripheral blood, was drawn from each donor. V shed 5 bases and J shed 7 bases, with 11 bases lying between them. The V gene's germline CDR1 is MNHEY and CDR2 SVGEGT. This CDR3 contains 12 residues. Primed by a sample-barcoded 5' primer and a J-beta primer mix, a second PCR proceeded for about 6 to 12 cycles. TCRdb called the 5' RACE reads again in MiXCR, with one record for every CDR3 protein. Of approximately 940,000 distinct CDR3 sequences detected, around 48% appear once; the ten largest clones hold 10% to 15%. This entry is derived from a study of blood T cells in healthy people across ages. Study findings and constraints: Aged donors had fewer naive CD4+ cells and lower diversity than long-lived donors.

This clonotype was obtained from a man aged 30 to 39 in good health. The material sequenced was blood. This chain connects TRBV6-2 or TRBV6-3 to TRBJ1-2; D gene uncertain. Here the CDR3 DNA reads TGTGCCAGCAGTGCCACCGTGGCTGGCTACACCTTC. It codes for CASSATVAGYTF.